The clone carrying this T cell receptor (beta chain) has only a few counts. Antigen: not known. This sample is drawn from a study of cytotoxic CD8 clonotypes in ibrutinib-treated CLL. Whole-study context: Patient counts were 11 relapsed/refractory, more than 14 treatment-naive and some 17 IGHV unmutated. Study-level points and caveats: Higher circulating CD8+ T-cell counts strongly accompanied higher baseline clonality, above age-matched healthy donors. On treatment, the uncommon public clonotypes contracted or remained stable. Increased clonality at ibrutinib response gave way to a return toward baseline at progression.

The V gene's germline CDR1 is MDHEN and CDR2 SYDVKM. The CDR3 consists of 16 residues. Trimming pared 9 bases from V and 6 bases from J, leaving 26 bases between. Sequencing used immunoSEQ multiplex PCR; TCRdb keeps in-frame clones, though not all of them. The table includes approximately 350,000 clones, roughly 67% detected once. The sequence derives from a human donor with chronic lymphocytic leukemia. The rearrangement links TRBV28 to TRBJ1-2; the D is unclear. The sample consisted of PBMCs, taken after 36 months of ibrutinib treatment. For the CDR3, the DNA is TGTGCCAGTAGACCCCCAGGATCTCACCCCCTTCATGGCTACACCTTC. As protein: CASRPPGSHPLHGYTF.